Presented here are 15 T cell receptor beta chains from one specimen sequenced in a study of human T cells and chemical hapten exposure. TCRdb re-called the RACE reads with MiXCR, one entry per CDR3 protein. The sample records around 360,000 distinct CDR3 sequences, roughly 6% being singletons. Time point defined: patch test 2, 6 weeks after DPC sensitization. Described treatment: therapeutic diphenylcyclopropenone sensitization with weekly scalp DPC. The starting material was whole blood, obtained in connection with sensitization to the hapten diphenylcyclopropenone (DPC). The receptors were sampled from a woman aged 18 to 35 with alopecia areata. Some clones in this sample may be carry-over from other donors' samples.

The J gene is TRBJ2-5, the V gene TRBV5-1; D unresolved. Germline CDR1 SGHRS, CDR2 YFSETQ. This CDR3 has 14 amino acids. V lost 0 bases to trimming and J lost 4 bases, with 10 bases between them. Written as DNA, the CDR3 is TGCGCCAGCAGCTTGGAAGGTCTCGGAGAGACCCAGTACTTC. Encoded protein: CASSLEGLGETQYF.

This clonotype was counted at least ten times. The V gene is TRBV7-9, the J gene TRBJ1-6; possible D gene TRBD1, 6 bases. Trimming pared 5 bases from V and 6 bases from J, leaving 11 bases between. The CDR3 has 14 residues. Germline loops: CDR1 SEHNR, CDR2 FQNEAQ (reference sequence). The CDR3 loop is CASSPGTSNSPLHF. The CDR3, as DNA: TGTGCCAGCAGCCCCGGGACAAGTAATTCACCCCTCCACTTT.

There are a few counts of this clonotype. The rearrangement links TRBV29-1 to TRBJ2-7; D not resolved. Per germline, CDR1 SQVTM and CDR2 ANQGSEA. V was trimmed by 4 bases and J by 0 bases, leaving 7 bases between them. The CDR3 is 12 residues long. In nucleotides, the CDR3 is TGCAGCGTTGCATCGAGCTCCTACGAGCAGTACTTC. The encoded protein is CSVASSSYEQYF.

In its sample, this clonotype was seen many times. The chain carries TRBV6-5 and TRBJ1-2; no definite D call. The germline V gene encodes CDR1 MNHEY and CDR2 SVGAGI. The CDR3 has 13 amino acids. V lost 6 bases, J lost 2 bases, and 10 bases lay in between. For the CDR3, the DNA is TGTGCCAGCAGCTGGACGGACAACTATGGCTACACCTTC. This codes for CASSWTDNYGYTF.

This clonotype was seen repeatedly, ten times or more. The chain recombines TRBV12-3 or TRBV12-4 with TRBJ2-3, with TRBD1 as a possible D gene (6 bases). Trimming took off 4 bases at V and 3 bases at J, with 20 bases between the two ends. The CDR3 consists of 17 residues. CDR3 amino acids: CASSSPPGRGETDTQYF. Written as DNA, the CDR3 is TGTGCCAGCAGTTCCCCCCCCGGCAGGGGTGAAACAGATACGCAGTATTTT.

This clonotype was recorded a few times. This chain connects TRBV6-5 to TRBJ2-3; D not resolved. The CDR3 has 13 residues. Germline V CDR1 and CDR2: MNHEY, SVGAGI. Deletions cut 7 bases from V and 3 bases from J, with 11 bases between. The CDR3 spells CASTDGPTDTQYF. The CDR3 bases are TGTGCCAGCACCGACGGACCGACAGATACGCAGTATTTT.

This clonotype was seen ten or more times. The gene calls are TRBV12-3 or TRBV12-4 and TRBJ2-7, with TRBD1 matching over 7 bases. The CDR3 has 15 residues. V lost 5 bases, J lost 0 bases, and 7 bases stayed unmatched. The CDR3 sequence: CASSPQTGSSYEQYF. For the CDR3, the DNA is TGTGCCAGCAGTCCCCAGACAGGGAGCTCCTACGAGCAGTACTTC.

This sequence joins TRBV5-1 and TRBJ2-7, with D possibly called TRBD1 or TRBD2 (5 bases each). Germline lookup yields CDR1 SGHRS and CDR2 YFSETQ. The V end was cut by 3 bases, the J end by 3 bases, with 16 bases between. CDR3 size: 15 residues. The CDR3 loop reads CASSSNPGADYEQYF. The CDR3, as DNA: TGCGCCAGCAGCTCCAACCCCGGGGCCGACTACGAGCAGTACTTC.

This clonotype was seen repeatedly, ten times or more. The CDR3 is CASHPVEGDGYTF. CDR3 in DNA: TGTGCCAGCCACCCGGTGGAGGGTGATGGCTACACCTTC. The gene calls are TRBV7-9 and TRBJ1-2; the D is unclear. V lost 8 bases to trimming and J lost 6 bases, with 16 bases between them. CDR3 length: 13 residues. CDR1 is SEHNR, CDR2 FQNEAQ, per germline (reference sequence).

The sample holds many counts of this clonotype. The chain couples TRBV7-9 to TRBJ1-1; 11 bases match TRBD1. CDR1 is SEHNR and CDR2 is FQNEAQ in the germline V gene (reference sequence). The V and J ends lost 5 bases and 0 bases, in that order; junction bases with no gene match: 5. The CDR3 extends over 16 amino acids. The CDR3 here is CASSRTGGLMNTEAFF. The CDR3 nucleotides read TGTGCCAGCAGCAGGACAGGGGGCCTCATGAACACTGAAGCTTTCTTT.

This clonotype was counted many times. One end of the junction does not line up with germline, which may come from a read error. This chain joins TRBV12-3 or TRBV12-4 and TRBJ1-3; D is unresolved. The CDR3 spans 11 residues. CDR3 coding DNA: TGTGCCAGCAGTTCCTTCGAGACCCGGGATTTT. Encoded protein: CASSSFETRDF.

This clonotype has more than one count but fewer than ten. In DNA form, the CDR3 reads TGTGCCAGTAGTATCCGACTAGGGGACAGAAGGGACTCGTTGGCTTTCTTT. Amino acids: CASSIRLGDRRDSLAFF. The gene calls are TRBV19 and TRBJ1-1, with 7 bases aligning to TRBD1. The V gene's germline CDR1 is LNHDA and CDR2 SQIVND (reference sequence). After removal of 3 bases from V and 11 bases from J, the junction contained 21 bases not matched to a gene. The CDR3 is made up of 17 amino acids.

This clonotype appeared a few times. The J gene is TRBJ2-1, the V gene TRBV3-1, with a weak D call TRBD2 (5 bases). From germline, CDR1 is LGHDT and CDR2 YNNKEL (reference sequence). The CDR3 extends over 14 amino acids. Trimming took 0 bases from V and 12 from J, leaving 15 bases between them. DNA of the CDR3: TGTGCCAGCAGCCAAGAGGATTTTGCTCGGGGGCAGTTCTTC. Amino acid sequence: CASSQEDFARGQFF.

This clonotype was seen many times. The J gene is TRBJ1-3, the V gene TRBV6-5, with a possible D match to TRBD1 (5 bases). V was trimmed by 2 bases and J by 0 bases, leaving 11 bases between them. CDR1 is MNHEY, CDR2 SVGAGI, per germline. The CDR3 loop spans 16 amino acids. The CDR3 protein is CASSYGTVGSGNTIYF. The DNA of the CDR3 is TGTGCCAGCAGTTACGGGACGGTCGGCTCTGGAAACACCATATATTTT.

The chain combines TRBV12-3 or TRBV12-4 with TRBJ2-3; tentative D call: TRBD2 (6 bases). The V gene lost 3 bases and the J gene lost 5 bases, with 12 bases spanning the gap. This CDR3 region has 14 residues. CDR3 nucleotide sequence: TGTGCCAGCAGTTTTGGCGGGGTCGGAGATACGCAGTATTTT. Translating gives CASSFGGVGDTQYF.